These 2 T cell receptor beta chains were all obtained from the same sample, sequenced in a study of regulatory T cells in long-lasting Graves disease. Relying on iRepertoire HTBI primers and Arm-PCR of CDR3 regions, the team built TCR beta libraries. TCRdb reprocessed the multiplex PCR reads with MiXCR, giving one entry per CDR3 protein. The table lists 400,000 to 550,000 distinct CDR3 sequences, approximately 16% of them singletons. The time point is: newly diagnosed GD, antithyroid drugs for less than 3 months. Isolated PBMC RNA provided the starting material for the TCR library. This same sample was also part of a study on T cells in Graves' hyperthyroidism and ophthalmopathy.

The sequencing here drew on peripheral blood mononuclear cells (PBMCs), taken at new diagnosis, from a patient treated with antithyroid drugs. These receptors were taken from a woman under 30 with Graves disease.

This clonotype showed up many times. The J gene is TRBJ2-7, the V gene TRBV15; D is uncertain. CDR1 LNHNV and CDR2 YYDKDF come from the germline V gene (reference sequence). The CDR3 is made up of 14 amino acids. Deletions cut 0 bases from V and 0 bases from J, with 6 bases between. The CDR3 region has the DNA TGTGCCACCAGCAGAGATGGCAACTCCTACGAGCAGTACTTC. Its translation is CATSRDGNSYEQYF.

This clonotype has more than one count but fewer than ten. This rearrangement joins TRBV10-3 to TRBJ2-7; D perhaps matches TRBD1 (6 bases). V gave up 6 bases and J gave up 0 bases, with 15 bases separating them. Per germline, CDR1 ENHRY and CDR2 SYGVKD. The CDR3 extends over 15 amino acids. The CDR3 DNA follows: TGTGCCATCAGCCCGGACAGTCGACCCTCCTACGAGCAGTACTTC. Translating gives CAISPDSRPSYEQYF.